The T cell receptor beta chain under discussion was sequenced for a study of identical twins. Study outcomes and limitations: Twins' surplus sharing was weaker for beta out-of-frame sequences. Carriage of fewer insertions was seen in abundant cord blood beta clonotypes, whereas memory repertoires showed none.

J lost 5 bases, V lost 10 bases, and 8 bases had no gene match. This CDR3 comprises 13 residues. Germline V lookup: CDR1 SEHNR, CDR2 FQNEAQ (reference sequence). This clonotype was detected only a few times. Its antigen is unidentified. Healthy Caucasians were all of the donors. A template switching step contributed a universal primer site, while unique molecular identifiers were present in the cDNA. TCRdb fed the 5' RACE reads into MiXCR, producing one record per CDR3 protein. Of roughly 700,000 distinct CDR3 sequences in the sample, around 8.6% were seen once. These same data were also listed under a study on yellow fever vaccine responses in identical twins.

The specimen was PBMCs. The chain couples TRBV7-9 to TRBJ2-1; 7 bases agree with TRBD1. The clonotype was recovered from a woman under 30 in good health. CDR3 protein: CANNRGPNNEQFF. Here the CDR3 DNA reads TGTGCCAACAACAGGGGACCCAACAATGAGCAGTTCTTC. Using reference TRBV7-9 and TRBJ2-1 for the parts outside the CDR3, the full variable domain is DTGVSQNPRHKITKRGQNVTFRCDPISEHNRLYWYRQTLGQGPEFLTYFQNEAQLEKSRLLSDRFSAERPKGSFSTLEIQRTEQGDSAMYLCANNRGPNNEQFFGPGTRLTVL.